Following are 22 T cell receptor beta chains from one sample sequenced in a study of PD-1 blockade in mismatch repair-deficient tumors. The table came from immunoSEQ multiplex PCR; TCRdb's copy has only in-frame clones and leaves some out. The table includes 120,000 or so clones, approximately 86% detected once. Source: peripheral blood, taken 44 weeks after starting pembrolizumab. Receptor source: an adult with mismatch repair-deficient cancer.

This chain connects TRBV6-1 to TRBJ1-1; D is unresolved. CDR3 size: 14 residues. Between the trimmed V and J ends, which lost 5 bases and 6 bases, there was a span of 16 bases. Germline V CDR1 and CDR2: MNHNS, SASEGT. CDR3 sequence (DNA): TGTGCCAGCAGTTATCGTCAGGAGAGCGCTGAAGCTTTCTTT. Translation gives CASSYRQESAEAFF.

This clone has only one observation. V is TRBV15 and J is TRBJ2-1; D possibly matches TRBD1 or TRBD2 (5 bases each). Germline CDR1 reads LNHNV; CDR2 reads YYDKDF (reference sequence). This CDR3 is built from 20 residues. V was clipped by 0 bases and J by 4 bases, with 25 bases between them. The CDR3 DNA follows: TGTGCCACCAGCAGAGAAACTGCTGAGTTCTTTCGGGGCGTATACAATGAGCAGTTCTTC. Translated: CATSRETAEFFRGVYNEQFF. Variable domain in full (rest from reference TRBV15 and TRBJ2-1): DAMVIQNPRYQVTQFGKPVTLSCSQTLNHNVMYWYQQKSSQAPKLLFHYYDKDFNNEADTPDNFQSRRPNTSFCFLDIRSPGLGDTAMYLCATSRETAEFFRGVYNEQFFGPGTRLTVL.

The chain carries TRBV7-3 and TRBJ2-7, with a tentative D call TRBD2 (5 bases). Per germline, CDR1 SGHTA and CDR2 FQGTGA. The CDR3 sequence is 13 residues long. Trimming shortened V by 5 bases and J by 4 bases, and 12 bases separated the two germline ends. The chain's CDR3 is CASSQGRGYEQYF. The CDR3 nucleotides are TGTGCCAGCAGCCAAGGACGGGGTTACGAGCAGTACTTC.

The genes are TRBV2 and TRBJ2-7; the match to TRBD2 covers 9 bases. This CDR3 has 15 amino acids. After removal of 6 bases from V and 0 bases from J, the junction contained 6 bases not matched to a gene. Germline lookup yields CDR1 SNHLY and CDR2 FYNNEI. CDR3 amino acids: CASSFSGSSSYEQYF. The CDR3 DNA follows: TGTGCCAGCAGCTTTAGCGGGAGTAGCTCCTACGAGCAGTACTTC. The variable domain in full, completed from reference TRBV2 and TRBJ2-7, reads EPEVTQTPSHQVTQMGQEVILRCVPISNHLYFYWYRQILGQKVEFLVSFYNNEISEKSEIFDDQFSVERPDGSNFTLKIRSTKLEDSAMYFCASSFSGSSSYEQYFGPGTRLTVT.

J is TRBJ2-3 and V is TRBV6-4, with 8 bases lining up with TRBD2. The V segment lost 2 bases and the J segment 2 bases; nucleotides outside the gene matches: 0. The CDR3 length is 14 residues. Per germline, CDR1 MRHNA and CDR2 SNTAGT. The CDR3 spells CASSDGLATDTQYF. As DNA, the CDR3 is TGTGCCAGCAGTGACGGACTAGCCACAGATACGCAGTATTTT.

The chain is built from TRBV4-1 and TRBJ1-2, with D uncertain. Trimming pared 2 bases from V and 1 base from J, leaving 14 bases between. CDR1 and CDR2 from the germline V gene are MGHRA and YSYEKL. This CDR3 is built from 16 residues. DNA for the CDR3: TGCGCCAGCAGCCAAAGGGTCCAATCCGGTAACTATGGCTACACCTTC. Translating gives CASSQRVQSGNYGYTF.

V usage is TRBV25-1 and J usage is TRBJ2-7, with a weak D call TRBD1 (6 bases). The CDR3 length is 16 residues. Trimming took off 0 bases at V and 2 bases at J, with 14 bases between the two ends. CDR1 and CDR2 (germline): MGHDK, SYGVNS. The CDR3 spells CASSEYWGQGAYEQYF. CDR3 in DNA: TGTGCCAGCAGTGAATATTGGGGGCAGGGTGCCTACGAGCAGTACTTC.

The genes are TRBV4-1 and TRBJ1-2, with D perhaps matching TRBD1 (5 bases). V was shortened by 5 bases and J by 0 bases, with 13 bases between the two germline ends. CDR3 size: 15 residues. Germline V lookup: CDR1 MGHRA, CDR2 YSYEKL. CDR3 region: CASSTDEGTNYGYTF. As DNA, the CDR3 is TGCGCCAGCAGCACGGACGAGGGGACTAACTATGGCTACACCTTC.

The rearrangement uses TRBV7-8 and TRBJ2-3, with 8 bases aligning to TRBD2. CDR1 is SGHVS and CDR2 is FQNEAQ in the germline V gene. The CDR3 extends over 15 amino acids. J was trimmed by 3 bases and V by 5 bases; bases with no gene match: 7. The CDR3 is CASSTRAGVTDTQYF. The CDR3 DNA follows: TGTGCCAGCAGCACGCGAGCGGGAGTGACAGATACGCAGTATTTT.

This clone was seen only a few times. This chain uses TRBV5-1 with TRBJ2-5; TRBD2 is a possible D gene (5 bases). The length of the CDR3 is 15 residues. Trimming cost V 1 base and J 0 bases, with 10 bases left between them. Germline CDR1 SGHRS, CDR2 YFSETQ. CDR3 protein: CASSLFGADQETQYF. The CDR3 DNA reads TGCGCCAGCAGCTTGTTTGGAGCGGACCAAGAGACCCAGTACTTC.

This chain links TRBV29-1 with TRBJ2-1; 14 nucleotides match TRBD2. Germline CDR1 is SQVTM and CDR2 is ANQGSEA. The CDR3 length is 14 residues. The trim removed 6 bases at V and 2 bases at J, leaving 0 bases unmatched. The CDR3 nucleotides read TGCAGCGTGGGACTAGCGGGAGCCTACAATGAGCAGTTCTTC. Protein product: CSVGLAGAYNEQFF.

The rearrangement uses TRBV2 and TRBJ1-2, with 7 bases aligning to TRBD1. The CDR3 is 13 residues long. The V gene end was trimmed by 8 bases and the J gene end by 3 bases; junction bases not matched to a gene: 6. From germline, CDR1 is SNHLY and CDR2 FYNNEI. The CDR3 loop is CASVIQGDYGYTF. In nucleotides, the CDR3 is TGTGCCAGCGTAATCCAGGGGGACTATGGCTACACCTTC.

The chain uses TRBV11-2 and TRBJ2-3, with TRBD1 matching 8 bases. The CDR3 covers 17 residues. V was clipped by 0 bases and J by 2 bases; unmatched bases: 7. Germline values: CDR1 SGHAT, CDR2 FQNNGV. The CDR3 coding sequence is TGTGCCAGCAGCTTAGATTGGACAGGGCGGTTCACAGATACGCAGTATTTT. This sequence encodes CASSLDWTGRFTDTQYF.

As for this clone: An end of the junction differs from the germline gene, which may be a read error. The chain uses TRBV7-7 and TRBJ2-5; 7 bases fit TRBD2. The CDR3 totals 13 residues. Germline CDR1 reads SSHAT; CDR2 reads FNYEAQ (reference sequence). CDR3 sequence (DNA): TGTGCTAGCAGCTCCACTAGCGTAGAGACCCAGTACTTC. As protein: CASSSTSVETQYF.

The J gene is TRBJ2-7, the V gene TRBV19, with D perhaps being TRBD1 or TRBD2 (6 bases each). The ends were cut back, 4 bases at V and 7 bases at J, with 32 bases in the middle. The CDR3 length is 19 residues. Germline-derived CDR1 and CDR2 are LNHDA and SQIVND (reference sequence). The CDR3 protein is CASSTTVGGRGTPRGEQYF. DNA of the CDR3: TGTGCCAGTAGTACTACTGTTGGTGGACGCGGGACCCCAAGGGGGGAGCAGTACTTC.

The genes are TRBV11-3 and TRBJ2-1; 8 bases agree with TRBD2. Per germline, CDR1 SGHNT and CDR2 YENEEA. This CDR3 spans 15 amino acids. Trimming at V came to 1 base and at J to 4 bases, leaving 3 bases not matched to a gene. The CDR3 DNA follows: TGTGCCAGCAGCTTAGCTAGCGGGCCGTACAATGAGCAGTTCTTC. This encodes CASSLASGPYNEQFF.

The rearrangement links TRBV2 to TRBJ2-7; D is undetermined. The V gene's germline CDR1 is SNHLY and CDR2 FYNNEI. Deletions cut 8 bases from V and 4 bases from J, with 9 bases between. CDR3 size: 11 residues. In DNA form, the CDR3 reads TGTGCCAGCCGTACCAGGTACGAGCAGTACTTC. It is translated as CASRTRYEQYF.

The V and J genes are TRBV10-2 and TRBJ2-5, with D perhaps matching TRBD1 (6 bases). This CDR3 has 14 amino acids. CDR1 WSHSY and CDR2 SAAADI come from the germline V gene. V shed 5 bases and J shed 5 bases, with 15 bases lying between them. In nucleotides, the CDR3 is TGCGCCAGCAGTCCCACAGGGATCGGGGAGACCCAGTACTTC. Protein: CASSPTGIGETQYF.

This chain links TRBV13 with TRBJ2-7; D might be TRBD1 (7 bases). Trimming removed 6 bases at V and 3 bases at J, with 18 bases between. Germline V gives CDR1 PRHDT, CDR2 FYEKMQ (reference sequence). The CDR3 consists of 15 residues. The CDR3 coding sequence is TGTGCCAGCAGAAGAGGGGACAGCGGGCTCTACGAGCAGTACTTC. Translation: CASRRGDSGLYEQYF.

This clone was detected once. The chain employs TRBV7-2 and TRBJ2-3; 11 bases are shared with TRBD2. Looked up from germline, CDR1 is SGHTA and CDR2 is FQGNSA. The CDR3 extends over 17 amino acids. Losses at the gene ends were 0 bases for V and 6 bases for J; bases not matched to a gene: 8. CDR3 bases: TGTGCCAGCAGCTTAGCCTCTAGCGGGAGGACGTGGGATACGCAGTATTTT. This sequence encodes CASSLASSGRTWDTQYF.

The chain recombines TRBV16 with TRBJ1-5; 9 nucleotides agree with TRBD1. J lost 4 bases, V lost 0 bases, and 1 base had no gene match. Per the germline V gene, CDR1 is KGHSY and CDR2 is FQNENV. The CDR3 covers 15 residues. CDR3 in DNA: TGTGCCAGCAGCCAATCGGGACAGGGAAATCAGCCCCAGCATTTT. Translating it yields CASSQSGQGNQPQHF. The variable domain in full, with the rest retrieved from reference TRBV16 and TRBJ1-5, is GEEVAQTPKHLVRGEGQKAKLYCAPIKGHSYVFWYQQVLKNEFKFLISFQNENVFDETGMPKERFSAKCLPNSPCSLEIQATKLEDSAVYFCASSQSGQGNQPQHFGDGTRLSIL.

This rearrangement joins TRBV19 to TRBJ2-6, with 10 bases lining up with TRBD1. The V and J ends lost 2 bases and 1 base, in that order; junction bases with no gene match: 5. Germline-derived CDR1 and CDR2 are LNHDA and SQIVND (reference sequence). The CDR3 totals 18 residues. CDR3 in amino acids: CASSIWGQGKSGANVLTF. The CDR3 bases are TGTGCCAGTAGTATATGGGGACAGGGGAAGTCTGGGGCCAACGTCCTGACTTTC.